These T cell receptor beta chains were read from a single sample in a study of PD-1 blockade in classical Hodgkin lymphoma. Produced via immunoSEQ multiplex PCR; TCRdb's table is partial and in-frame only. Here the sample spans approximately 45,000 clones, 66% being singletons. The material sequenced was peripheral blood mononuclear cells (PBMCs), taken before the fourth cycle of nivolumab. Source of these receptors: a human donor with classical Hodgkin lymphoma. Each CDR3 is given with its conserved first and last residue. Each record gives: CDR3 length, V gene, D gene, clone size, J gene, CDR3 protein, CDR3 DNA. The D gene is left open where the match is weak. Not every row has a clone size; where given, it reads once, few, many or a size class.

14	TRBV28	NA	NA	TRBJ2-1	CASSLPFYVHEQFF	TGTGCCAGCAGTTTACCTTTTTATGTGCATGAGCAGTTCTTC
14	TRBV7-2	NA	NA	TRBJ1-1	CASSLGRVNTEAFF	TGTGCCAGCAGCTTAGGCAGGGTGAACACTGAAGCTTTCTTT
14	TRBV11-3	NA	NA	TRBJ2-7	CASSSVSLGYEQYF	TGTGCCAGCAGCTCCGTCTCCCTGGGCTACGAGCAGTACTTC
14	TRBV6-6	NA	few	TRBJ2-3	CAIDWGAGTDTQYF	TGTGCCATCGACTGGGGGGCCGGCACAGATACGCAGTATTTT
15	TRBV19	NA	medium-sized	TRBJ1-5	CASSMDSGKNQPQHF	TGTGCCAGTAGTATGGATTCCGGAAAAAATCAGCCCCAGCATTTT
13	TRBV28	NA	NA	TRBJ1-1	CASSPSWGGLAFF	TGTGCCAGCAGCCCGAGTTGGGGGGGGTTGGCTTTCTTT
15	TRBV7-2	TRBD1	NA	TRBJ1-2	CASSLTMGQPYGYTF	TGTGCCAGCAGCCTAACCATGGGACAGCCCTATGGCTACACCTTC
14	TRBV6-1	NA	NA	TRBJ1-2	CASNLRAREDGYTF	TGTGCCAGCAACCTAAGAGCCAGGGAGGATGGCTACACCTTC
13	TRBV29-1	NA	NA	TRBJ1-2	CSVEGGSRYGYTF	TGCAGCGTTGAAGGGGGATCGAGGTATGGCTACACCTTC
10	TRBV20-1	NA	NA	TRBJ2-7	CSAGTYEQYF	TGCAGTGCTGGGACCTACGAGCAGTACTTC
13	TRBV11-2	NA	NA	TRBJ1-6	CASSPAGPSPLHF	TGTGCCAGCAGCCCAGCTGGACCTTCACCCCTCCACTTT
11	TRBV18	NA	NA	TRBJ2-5	CASSTSETQYF	TGTGCCAGCTCAACCTCGGAGACCCAGTACTTC
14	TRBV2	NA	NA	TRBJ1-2	CASSKQDRSSGYTF	TGTGCCAGCAGCAAACAGGACAGATCCTCTGGCTACACCTTC
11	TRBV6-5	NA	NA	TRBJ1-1	CASSYGSEAFF	TGTGCCAGCAGTTACGGGAGTGAAGCTTTCTTT
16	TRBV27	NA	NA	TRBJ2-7	CASSLSRAGAVREQYF	TGTGCCAGCAGTTTATCGAGGGCAGGGGCTGTTCGGGAGCAGTACTTC
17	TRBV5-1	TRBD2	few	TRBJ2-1	CASSLGLAGDLVGEQFF	TGCGCCAGCAGCTTGGGACTAGCGGGAGACCTGGTGGGTGAGCAGTTCTTC
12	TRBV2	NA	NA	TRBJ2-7	CASSAFRHEQYF	TGTGCCAGCAGTGCCTTCCGCCACGAGCAGTACTTC
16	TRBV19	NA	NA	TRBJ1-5	CASSPGRGGRNQPQHF	TGTGCCAGTAGCCCTGGCAGAGGCGGACGCAATCAGCCCCAGCATTTT
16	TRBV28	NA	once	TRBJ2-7	CASSFLDRLQSYEQYF	TGTGCCAGCAGCTTCCTCGACAGGCTCCAGTCCTACGAGCAGTACTTC
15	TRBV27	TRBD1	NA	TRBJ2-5	CASSRTRTGQETQYF	TGTGCCAGCAGTCGAACCCGGACAGGACAAGAGACCCAGTACTTC
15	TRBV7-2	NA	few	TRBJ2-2	CASSRDLPNTGELFF	TGTGCCAGCAGCCGGGACTTACCGAACACCGGGGAGCTGTTTTTT
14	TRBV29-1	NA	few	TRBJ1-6	CSVKLTGPNSPLHF	TGCAGCGTTAAACTAACAGGACCCAATTCACCCCTCCACTTT
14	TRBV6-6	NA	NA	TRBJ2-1	CASSYSRGYNEQFF	TGTGCCAGCAGTTACTCCCGAGGATACAATGAGCAGTTCTTC
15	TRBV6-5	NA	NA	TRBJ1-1	CASSYVTAPDTEAFF	TGTGCCAGCAGTTACGTCACAGCCCCAGATACTGAAGCTTTCTTT
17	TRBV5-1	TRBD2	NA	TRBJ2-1	CASSSTSGSIGINEQFF	TGCGCCAGCAGCTCGACTAGCGGGAGTATTGGGATCAATGAGCAGTTCTTC
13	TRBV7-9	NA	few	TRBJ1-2	CASSLGSFYGYTF	TGTGCCAGCAGCTTGGGATCCTTCTATGGCTACACCTTC
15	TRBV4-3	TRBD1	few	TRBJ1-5	CASSTRRGLSQPQHF	TGCGCCAGCAGCACACGTAGGGGGCTGAGTCAGCCCCAGCATTTT
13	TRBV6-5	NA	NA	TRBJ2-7	CASAWEGAGEQYF	TGTGCCAGCGCCTGGGAGGGGGCAGGCGAGCAGTACTTC
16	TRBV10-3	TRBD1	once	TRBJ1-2	CAISEQGTGGNYGYTF	TGTGCCATCAGTGAACAAGGGACAGGGGGGAACTATGGCTACACCTTC
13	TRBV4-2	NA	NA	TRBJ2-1	CASSPVPRDEQFF	TGTGCCAGCAGCCCCGTTCCCAGGGATGAGCAGTTCTTC
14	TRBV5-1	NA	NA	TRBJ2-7	CASRVGALSYEQYF	TGCGCCAGCAGGGTGGGGGCCCTCTCCTACGAGCAGTACTTC
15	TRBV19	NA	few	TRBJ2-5	CASSIEASVAGTQYF	TGTGCCAGTAGTATAGAGGCATCGGTCGCGGGGACCCAGTACTTC
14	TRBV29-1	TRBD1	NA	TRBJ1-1	CSVVPDRMNTEAFF	TGCAGCGTTGTTCCGGACAGGATGAACACTGAAGCTTTCTTT
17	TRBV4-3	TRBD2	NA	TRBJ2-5	CASSQDPSGGIQETQYF	TGCGCCAGCAGCCAAGATCCTAGCGGGGGGATCCAAGAGACCCAGTACTTC
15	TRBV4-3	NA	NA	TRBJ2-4	CASSQDFKQGSIQYF	TGCGCCAGCAGCCAAGATTTCAAGCAGGGTTCGATTCAGTACTTC
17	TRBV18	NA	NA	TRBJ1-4	CASSSNSGFSRNEKLFF	TGTGCCAGCTCGTCCAACTCAGGGTTCAGTCGCAATGAAAAACTGTTTTTT
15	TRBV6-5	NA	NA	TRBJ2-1	CASSYRDSSYNEQFF	TGTGCCAGCAGTTACCGCGACAGCTCCTACAATGAGCAGTTCTTC
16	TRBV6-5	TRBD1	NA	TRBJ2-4	CASSYLPGQGPNIQYF	TGTGCCAGCAGTTACCTACCGGGACAGGGACCAAACATTCAGTACTTC
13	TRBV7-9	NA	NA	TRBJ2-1	CASSPVGSNEQFF	TGTGCCAGCAGCCCCGTCGGGAGCAATGAGCAGTTCTTC
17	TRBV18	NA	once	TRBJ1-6	CASSPPGAGGPNSPLHF	TGTGCCAGCTCACCCCCAGGGGCCGGAGGGCCAAATTCACCCCTCCACTTT
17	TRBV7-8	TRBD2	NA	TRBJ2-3	CASSLGLAGGPPDTQYF	TGTGCCAGCAGCTTAGGCTTAGCGGGAGGGCCCCCAGATACGCAGTATTTT
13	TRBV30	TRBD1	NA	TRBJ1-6	CAWKQGGDSPLHF	TGTGCCTGGAAGCAGGGGGGGGATTCACCCCTCCACTTT
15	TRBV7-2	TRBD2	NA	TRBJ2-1	CASSTSGSSYNEQFF	TGTGCCAGCAGCACTAGCGGAAGCTCCTACAATGAGCAGTTCTTC